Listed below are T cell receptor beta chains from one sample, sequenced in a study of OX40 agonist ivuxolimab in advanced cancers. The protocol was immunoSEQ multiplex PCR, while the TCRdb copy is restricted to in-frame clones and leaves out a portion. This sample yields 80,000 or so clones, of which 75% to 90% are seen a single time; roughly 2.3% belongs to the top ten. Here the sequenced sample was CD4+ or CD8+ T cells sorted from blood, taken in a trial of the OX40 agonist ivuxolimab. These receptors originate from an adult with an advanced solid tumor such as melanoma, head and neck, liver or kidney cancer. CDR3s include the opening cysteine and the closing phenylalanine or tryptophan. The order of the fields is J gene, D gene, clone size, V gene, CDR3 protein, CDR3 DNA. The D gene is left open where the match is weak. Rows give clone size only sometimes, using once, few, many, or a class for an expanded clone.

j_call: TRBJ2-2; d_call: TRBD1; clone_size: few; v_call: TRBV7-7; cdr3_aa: CASSRDRAGELFF; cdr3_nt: TGTGCCAGCAGCCGGGACAGGGCCGGGGAGCTGTTTTTT
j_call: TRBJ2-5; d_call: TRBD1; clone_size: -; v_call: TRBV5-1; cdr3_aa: CASSLGLGQASETQYF; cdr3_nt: TGCGCCAGCAGCTTGGGTCTGGGACAGGCTAGCGAGACCCAGTACTTC
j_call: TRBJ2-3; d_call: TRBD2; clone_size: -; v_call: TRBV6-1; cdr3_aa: CASSSSGRAGDTQYF; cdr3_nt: TGTGCCAGCAGTTCCAGCGGGAGGGCCGGAGATACGCAGTATTTT
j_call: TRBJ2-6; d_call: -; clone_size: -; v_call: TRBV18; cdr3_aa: CASSPKGPGQSGANVLTF; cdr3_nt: TGTGCCAGCTCACCTAAGGGGCCTGGGCAATCTGGGGCCAACGTCCTGACTTTC
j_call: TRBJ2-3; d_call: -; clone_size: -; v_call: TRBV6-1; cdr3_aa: CASSAPPSDTQYF; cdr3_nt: TGTGCCAGCAGTGCCCCGCCTTCCGATACGCAGTATTTT
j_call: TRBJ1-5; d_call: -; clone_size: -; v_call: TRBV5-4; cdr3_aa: CASSLGLNDQPQHF; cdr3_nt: TGTGCCAGCAGCTTGGGGCTGAACGATCAGCCCCAGCATTTT
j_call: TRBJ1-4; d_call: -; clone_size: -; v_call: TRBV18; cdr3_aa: CASSPGGGGEKLFF; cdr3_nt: TGTGCCAGCTCACCGGGCGGGGGCGGCGAAAAACTGTTTTTT
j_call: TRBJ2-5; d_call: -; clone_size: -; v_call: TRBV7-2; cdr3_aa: CASSLDSGAETQYF; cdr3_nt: TGTGCCAGCAGCTTAGATAGTGGGGCGGAGACCCAGTACTTC
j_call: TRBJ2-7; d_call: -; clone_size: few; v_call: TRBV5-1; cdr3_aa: CASSLATGSSYEQYF; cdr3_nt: TGCGCCAGCAGCTTGGCCACAGGAAGCTCCTACGAGCAGTACTTC
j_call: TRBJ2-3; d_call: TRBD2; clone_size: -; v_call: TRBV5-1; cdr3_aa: CASSLDGGRAIDTQYF; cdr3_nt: TGCGCCAGCAGCTTGGATGGCGGGAGAGCCATAGATACGCAGTATTTT
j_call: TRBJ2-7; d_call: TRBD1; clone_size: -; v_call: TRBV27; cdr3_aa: CASYTVDRALYEQYF; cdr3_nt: TGTGCCAGCTACACCGTGGACAGGGCGCTCTACGAGCAGTACTTC
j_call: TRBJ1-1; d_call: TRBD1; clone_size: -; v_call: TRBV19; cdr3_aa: CASRGQGNTEAFF; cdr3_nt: TGTGCCAGTAGAGGACAGGGGAACACTGAAGCTTTCTTT
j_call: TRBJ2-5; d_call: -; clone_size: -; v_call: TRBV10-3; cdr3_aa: CAIMDFKETQYF; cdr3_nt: TGTGCAATCATGGACTTTAAGGAGACCCAGTACTTC